This T cell receptor (beta chain) was identified during a study of response to subunit inactivated influenza vaccine. Germline assignment: CDR1 DFQATT and CDR2 SNEGSKA (reference sequence). The V end lost 4 bases, the J end lost 4 bases, and 13 bases lay between the germline ends. CDR3 length: 13 amino acids. TCRdb fed the RT-PCR reads into MiXCR, producing one record per CDR3 protein. The sample has about 500,000 distinct CDR3 sequences; 15% to 20% are singletons. The sample was CD4+ T cells sorted from PBMCs, taken less than 25 months after vaccination. The receptor was derived from a man between 50 and 69 years old who received an inactivated influenza vaccine. J is TRBJ1-1 and V is TRBV20-1, with a tentative D call TRBD1 (5 bases). CDR3 sequence reads: CSAKRPGGTEAFF. Here the CDR3 DNA reads TGCAGTGCTAAACGGCCTGGGGGCACTGAAGCTTTCTTT.